This T cell receptor (beta chain) was sequenced during a study of post-analysis software for immune sequencing data. Study as a whole: The patients showed relapsing-remitting, secondary progressive and progressive-relapsing multiple sclerosis courses. Study observations and caveats: About five TRBV segments were more frequent in patients than controls; TRBV5-6, TRBV5-1 and TRBV20-1 belonged to this group. Relative to controls, patients with multiple sclerosis showed significantly lower normalized Chao1 diversity. Strong co-clustering by F measure linked samples that shared a preparation batch.

The authors incorporated unique molecular identifiers into the TCR beta cDNA libraries. The authors obtained approximately 540,000 cDNA molecules from around 1 to 9.1 million T cells. TCRdb called the PCR reads again in MiXCR, with one record for every CDR3 protein. The sample gives about 200,000 distinct CDR3 sequences, around 30% of which show up once; 3.4% is in the top ten. The CDR3 covers 16 residues. Germline CDR1 reads LNHNV; CDR2 reads YYDKDF (reference sequence). V lost 0 bases and J lost 0, with 9 bases in between. This clonotype was seen a handful of times. What it binds is unknown. The chain carries TRBV15 and TRBJ1-5; tentative D call: TRBD1 (6 bases). This receptor was obtained from a girl aged 2 to 17 with multiple sclerosis. The sequenced sample was blood. The CDR3 nucleotides read TGTGCCACCAGCAGAGATTGGGGGCATAGCAATCAGCCCCAGCATTTT. Amino acids: CATSRDWGHSNQPQHF.